The text below deals with one TCR beta chain. The antigen is unknown. The length of the CDR3 is 14 residues. With 7 bases removed from V and 1 base from J, the gap between germline ends came to 13 bases. Germline V CDR1 and CDR2: SGHAT, FQNNGV. This sample stems from a study of a mutant IDH1 vaccine in newly diagnosed glioma. Study-wide background: In weeks 1, 3, 5, 7, 11, 15, 19 and 23, patients were immunized, eight times in all. Vaccine administration was initiated 4-6 weeks following radiotherapy alone, or with temozolomide cycles. Treated patients, roughly 62% male and roughly 40% female, averaged approximately 40 years of age.

Regarding time point: week 11, during vaccination. Mutant IDH1 20-mer peptide, at 300 ug, made up each vaccine dose, with topical imiquimod. Donors had new WHO grade 3 or 4 IDH1-mutant, ATRX-lost astrocytomas. The assay was immunoSEQ multiplex PCR, and TCRdb's table has in-frame clones only and misses some. The table includes roughly 60,000 clones, less than 85% detected once. The material was PBMCs, obtained from a glioma patient whose treatment included an IDH1 peptide vaccine. The clonotype comes from a man younger than 45 with glioma. V usage is TRBV11-2 and J usage is TRBJ2-5; possibly TRBD2 for D (6 bases). The CDR3, as DNA: TGTGCCAGCAACATTGGGGACTCCCAAGAGACCCAGTACTTC. This sequence encodes CASNIGDSQETQYF.